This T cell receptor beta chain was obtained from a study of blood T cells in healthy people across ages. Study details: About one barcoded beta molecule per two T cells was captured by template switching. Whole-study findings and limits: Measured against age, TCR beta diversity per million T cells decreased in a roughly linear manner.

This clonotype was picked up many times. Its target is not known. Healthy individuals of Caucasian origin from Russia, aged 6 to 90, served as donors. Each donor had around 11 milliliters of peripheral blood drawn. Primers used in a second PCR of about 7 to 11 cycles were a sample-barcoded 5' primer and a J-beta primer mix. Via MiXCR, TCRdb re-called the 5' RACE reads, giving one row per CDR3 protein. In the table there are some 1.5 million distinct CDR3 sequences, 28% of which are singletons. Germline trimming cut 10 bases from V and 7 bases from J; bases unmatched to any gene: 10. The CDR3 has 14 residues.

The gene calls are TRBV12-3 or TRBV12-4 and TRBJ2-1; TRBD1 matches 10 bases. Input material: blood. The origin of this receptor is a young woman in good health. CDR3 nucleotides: TGTGCCACTCAACCGGGACAGGGGCAAAATGAGCAGTTCTTC. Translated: CATQPGQGQNEQFF.